Listed below are T cell receptor beta chains from one sample, sequenced in a study of cytomegalovirus exposure and HLA in healthy donors. The protocol was immunoSEQ multiplex PCR, while the TCRdb copy is restricted to in-frame clones and leaves out a portion. Of some 240,000 clones in the sample, around 86% are singletons; the top ten hold around 1.2%. Sequences were obtained from PBMCs. These receptors were obtained from a woman in her 30s in good health and CMV-seropositive. Both conserved end residues are part of each CDR3. A D gene is named only where the DNA matches it firmly. Rows may omit the clone size; those that give it use once, few, many or a size class.

clone_size	v_call	j_call	d_call	cdr3_aa	cdr3_nt
.	TRBV7-2	TRBJ2-7	TRBD1	CASSPAGTGPYEQYF	TGTGCCAGCAGCCCAGCCGGGACAGGCCCCTACGAGCAGTACTTC
.	TRBV27	TRBJ1-5	.	CASSDAGLQGKPQHF	TGTGCCAGCAGTGACGCAGGTCTACAGGGTAAGCCCCAGCATTTT
.	TRBV6-1	TRBJ2-7	TRBD1	CASSERQGAYYEQYF	TGTGCCAGCAGTGAACGACAGGGGGCTTACTACGAGCAGTACTTC
.	TRBV5-4	TRBJ1-1	.	CASSRVGGDTEAFF	TGTGCCAGCAGCCGGGTGGGGGGGGACACTGAAGCTTTCTTT
.	TRBV28	TRBJ2-3	.	CASTAPGGLGGNTQYF	TGTGCCAGCACAGCGCCGGGGGGCCTAGGAGGAAATACGCAGTATTTT
.	TRBV6-5	TRBJ1-1	.	CASSYSSGFGAFF	TGTGCCAGCAGTTACTCTTCAGGGTTCGGAGCTTTCTTT
.	TRBV4-1	TRBJ1-2	.	CASSQDKGFPEGYYGYTF	TGCGCCAGCAGCCAAGATAAAGGATTTCCGGAGGGATACTATGGCTACACCTTC
.	TRBV7-9	TRBJ1-3	.	CASSLGQGRGNTIYF	TGTGCCAGCAGCTTAGGCCAGGGCAGAGGAAACACCATATATTTT
.	TRBV7-9	TRBJ2-7	TRBD1	CASSVKGQGERTYEQYF	TGTGCCAGCAGCGTGAAAGGACAGGGGGAACGGACCTACGAGCAGTACTTC
.	TRBV19	TRBJ2-7	TRBD1	CASTLTGGAGAREQYF	TGTGCCAGTACCCTGACAGGGGGCGCTGGAGCGAGGGAGCAGTACTTC
once	TRBV6-5	TRBJ1-2	.	CASKTGLYGYTF	TGTGCCAGCAAAACAGGGCTCTATGGCTACACCTTC
.	TRBV14	TRBJ2-2	.	CASSQVGQGRLFF	TGTGCCAGCAGCCAAGTCGGCCAGGGAAGACTGTTTTTT
.	TRBV27	TRBJ2-7	.	CASSFRARDEQYF	TGTGCCAGCAGTTTCAGGGCCAGGGACGAGCAGTACTTC
.	TRBV6-5	TRBJ2-5	TRBD1	CASSYTTTGGDETQYF	TGTGCCAGCAGTTACACCACCACAGGGGGCGATGAGACCCAGTACTTC
.	TRBV19	TRBJ1-4	.	CASSPLGGINEKLFF	TGTGCCAGTAGTCCCTTGGGCGGGATTAATGAAAAACTGTTTTTT
.	TRBV28	TRBJ2-1	TRBD1	CASSVSGQGYNEQFF	TGTGCCAGCAGTGTCTCCGGACAGGGGTACAATGAGCAGTTCTTC
.	TRBV2	TRBJ2-3	TRBD2	CASSGTSGAKADTQYF	TGTGCCAGCTCAGGGACTAGCGGGGCAAAGGCAGATACGCAGTATTTT
.	TRBV9	TRBJ2-1	TRBD2	CASSGASGGLNNEQFF	TGTGCCAGCAGCGGGGCTAGCGGGGGACTAAACAATGAGCAGTTCTTC
.	TRBV7-9	TRBJ1-5	.	CASSLSRQAANQPQHF	TGTGCCAGCAGTTTGAGCAGACAGGCTGCCAATCAGCCCCAGCATTTT
.	TRBV27	TRBJ1-5	.	CASSFFGAGAGFEPQHF	TGTGCCAGCAGTTTTTTCGGTGCAGGGGCAGGCTTTGAGCCCCAGCATTTT
.	TRBV2	TRBJ2-1	TRBD2	CASTTHTSAESYNEQFF	TGTGCCAGCACGACCCATACTAGCGCTGAGTCCTACAATGAGCAGTTCTTC
.	TRBV27	TRBJ2-1	.	CASRALGAYNEQFF	TGTGCCAGCAGGGCCCTAGGTGCCTACAATGAGCAGTTCTTC
.	TRBV10-3	TRBJ2-2	TRBD1	CAISESLGQGRSSGELFF	TGTGCCATCAGTGAGTCGTTAGGACAGGGGCGTTCATCTGGGGAGCTGTTTTTT
.	TRBV5-6	TRBJ1-2	TRBD1	CASSGTAYGYTF	TGTGCCAGCAGCGGGACAGCCTATGGCTACACCTTC
.	TRBV6-1	TRBJ1-1	.	CASAAFGEAFF	TGTGCCAGCGCGGCGTTTGGGGAAGCTTTCTTT
.	TRBV28	TRBJ2-1	TRBD2	CASSPRLAGSTNEQFF	TGTGCCAGCAGTCCGCGCCTAGCGGGATCGACGAATGAGCAGTTCTTC
.	TRBV28	TRBJ1-2	.	CASGNYGYTF	TGTGCCAGCGGCAACTATGGCTACACCTTC
.	TRBV19	TRBJ1-5	.	CASATGTYSNQPQHF	TGTGCCAGTGCCACAGGGACCTATAGCAATCAGCCCCAGCATTTT
.	TRBV18	TRBJ1-2	.	CASSDSLFYGYTF	TGTGCCAGCTCGGACAGCCTGTTTTATGGCTACACCTTC
.	TRBV11-3	TRBJ2-7	.	CASSFRDTYEQYF	TGTGCCAGCAGCTTCCGGGACACCTACGAGCAGTACTTC
once	TRBV27	TRBJ1-5	TRBD1	CASKKYAGTASNQPQHF	TGTGCCAGCAAAAAATATGCCGGGACAGCTAGCAATCAGCCCCAGCATTTT
.	TRBV6-1	TRBJ1-1	.	CASGGHSYTEAFF	TGTGCCAGCGGGGGACATTCTTACACTGAAGCTTTCTTT
once	TRBV19	TRBJ1-3	TRBD1	CASIKLGTGGAGDSGNTIYF	TGTGCCAGTATCAAACTCGGGACAGGGGGCGCAGGAGACTCTGGAAACACCATATATTTT
.	TRBV5-5	TRBJ1-5	.	CASSLVGQIYSNQPQHF	TGTGCCAGCAGCTTGGTCGGACAGATCTATAGCAATCAGCCCCAGCATTTT
.	TRBV11-2	TRBJ2-1	TRBD2	CASSSPKTSGTLGKQFF	TGTGCCAGCAGCTCCCCTAAGACTAGCGGGACCCTTGGTAAGCAGTTCTTC
.	TRBV14	TRBJ1-2	TRBD1	CASSQERGPYGYTF	TGTGCCAGCAGCCAAGAGAGGGGGCCCTATGGCTACACCTTC
.	TRBV14	TRBJ2-3	TRBD2	CASSQDSSRGGLDTQYF	TGTGCCAGCAGCCAAGATTCCTCTCGGGGAGGGCTAGATACGCAGTATTTT
.	TRBV6-1	TRBJ1-5	.	CASDNSGVQPQHF	TGTGCCAGCGACAACTCAGGGGTTCAGCCCCAGCATTTT
.	TRBV6-1	TRBJ2-5	TRBD2	CASSARAGGPSRETQYF	TGTGCCAGCAGTGCACGAGCGGGAGGGCCGAGTCGGGAGACCCAGTACTTC
.	TRBV27	TRBJ2-5	.	CASSPGARFQETQYF	TGTGCCAGCAGTCCCGGAGCTAGATTTCAAGAGACCCAGTACTTC
few	TRBV5-1	TRBJ2-7	TRBD1	CASSLDGTAAYEQYF	TGCGCCAGCAGCTTGGACGGGACAGCTGCCTACGAGCAGTACTTC
.	TRBV11-3	TRBJ1-1	.	CASSLRGGRVHTEAFF	TGTGCCAGCAGCTTAAGGGGTGGTCGAGTACACACTGAAGCTTTCTTT
.	TRBV30	TRBJ2-7	TRBD1	CAWSRDRTYEQYF	TGTGCCTGGAGCCGGGACAGGACCTACGAGCAGTACTTC
.	TRBV27	TRBJ2-7	.	CASSLTGVNEQYF	TGTGCCAGCAGTTTAACGGGAGTCAACGAGCAGTACTTC
.	TRBV6-1	TRBJ2-5	.	CASKLDGGETQYF	TGTGCCAGCAAACTGGACGGAGGGGAGACCCAGTACTTC
.	TRBV19	TRBJ2-2	TRBD2	CASSMAGLADTGELFF	TGTGCCAGTAGTATGGCGGGACTAGCGGACACCGGGGAGCTGTTTTTT
.	TRBV18	TRBJ1-2	TRBD1	CASRTDRDYGYTF	TGTGCCAGCAGAACCGACAGGGATTATGGCTACACCTTC
.	TRBV9	TRBJ2-3	.	CASSVFGADTQYF	TGTGCCAGCAGCGTATTCGGGGCAGATACGCAGTATTTT
.	TRBV5-3	TRBJ1-4	TRBD1	CARSRDRVGKEKLFF	TGTGCCAGAAGTCGAGACAGGGTGGGGAAGGAAAAACTGTTTTTT